Listed here are 11 T cell receptor beta chains from one sample, sequenced in a study of cytomegalovirus exposure and HLA in healthy donors. Primers for the PCR totalled 60 Vbeta and 13 Jbeta. Generated by immunoSEQ multiplex PCR, the TCRdb table keeps only in-frame clones and is missing some. Of about 140,000 clones in the sample, around 80% are singletons; the top ten hold 1.2%. The sample was PBMCs. These receptors all come from a female donor in good health and CMV-seronegative.

The chain uses TRBV2 and TRBJ2-4; D remains unclear. Germline CDR1 is SNHLY and CDR2 is FYNNEI. The V gene lost 3 bases and the J gene lost 1 base, with 19 bases spanning the gap. The CDR3 covers 18 residues. The CDR3 region is CASSDTLIWAPAKNIQYF. The CDR3 DNA reads as TGTGCCAGCAGTGATACTTTGATTTGGGCTCCCGCCAAAAACATTCAGTACTTC.

A remark on this clone: The sample contains more than one DNA sequence encoding this CDR3. The rearrangement links TRBV28 to TRBJ2-7, with 10 bases that match TRBD2. The CDR3 sequence is 15 residues long. Germline CDR1 is MDHEN and CDR2 is SYDVKM. J was trimmed by 2 bases and V by 8 bases; bases with no gene match: 9. As DNA, the CDR3 is TGTGCCAGCTCACCCTTACTAGCGGGAACCTACGAGCAGTACTTC. Amino acids: CASSPLLAGTYEQYF.

The chain couples TRBV6-1 to TRBJ2-1, with 14 bases lining up with TRBD2. CDR3 length: 14 amino acids. Germline V CDR1 and CDR2: MNHNS, SASEGT. V shed 6 bases, J shed 5 bases, and the junction held 0 bases outside the gene matches. The CDR3 here is CASRGLAGDNEQFF. CDR3 coding DNA: TGTGCCAGCAGGGGACTAGCGGGAGACAATGAGCAGTTCTTC.

The chain joins TRBV28 to TRBJ2-5; 8 nucleotides line up with TRBD1. Looked up from germline, CDR1 is MDHEN and CDR2 is SYDVKM. V gave up 7 bases and J gave up 4 bases; unmatched junction bases: 8. The length of the CDR3 is 14 residues. CDR3 region: CASIATGGGETQYF. The DNA of the CDR3 is TGTGCCAGCATCGCTACAGGGGGTGGAGAGACCCAGTACTTC. The full variable domain, its missing parts supplied by reference TRBV28 and TRBJ2-5, is DVKVTQSSRYLVKRTGEKVFLECVQDMDHENMFWYRQDPGLGLRLIYFSYDVKMKEKGDIPEGYSVSREKKERFSLILESASTNQTSMYLCASIATGGGETQYFGPGTRLLVL.

The chain is built from TRBV4-2 and TRBJ2-3, with 9 bases that match TRBD2. CDR1 and CDR2 (germline): LGHNA, YNFKEQ. J was trimmed by 4 bases and V by 2 bases; bases with no gene match: 10. The length of the CDR3 is 17 residues. DNA of the CDR3: TGTGCCAGCAGCCAACAAATCCCGGGACTAGCCCCAGATACGCAGTATTTT. Its protein is CASSQQIPGLAPDTQYF.

The V call is TRBV28, the J call TRBJ1-4; 8 bases are shared with TRBD1. The CDR3 has 13 residues. The germline gives CDR1 MDHEN, CDR2 SYDVKM. The V gene end was trimmed by 5 bases and the J gene end by 8 bases; junction bases not matched to a gene: 4. The CDR3 region is CASSGQGGEKLFF. CDR3 sequence (DNA): TGTGCCAGCAGTGGACAGGGAGGAGAAAAACTGTTTTTT.

This rearrangement joins TRBV6-5 to TRBJ2-7; 7 bases are shared with TRBD1. The germline V gene encodes CDR1 MNHEY and CDR2 SVGAGI. This CDR3 contains 14 residues. After removal of 2 bases from V and 1 base from J, the junction contained 2 bases not matched to a gene. The CDR3 sequence: CASSYEGQSYEQYF. The CDR3 DNA is TGTGCCAGCAGTTACGAGGGACAGTCCTACGAGCAGTACTTC.

This chain uses TRBV28 with TRBJ2-3, with TRBD2 matching 7 bases. Trimming took 3 bases from V and 4 from J; bases not matched to a gene: 7. The CDR3 is 15 residues long. CDR1 and CDR2 (germline): MDHEN, SYDVKM. CDR3 amino acids: CASSFTGRVADTQYF. CDR3 bases: TGTGCCAGCAGTTTTACGGGGAGGGTGGCAGATACGCAGTATTTT.

The chain combines TRBV29-1 with TRBJ2-3; D remains unclear. This CDR3 spans 13 amino acids. Germline V lookup: CDR1 SQVTM, CDR2 ANQGSEA. The germline V and J ends were trimmed by 2 bases and 2 bases, with 8 bases remaining between them. The CDR3 reads CSVERDFTDTQYF. The CDR3 DNA sequence: TGCAGCGTTGAACGTGACTTCACAGATACGCAGTATTTT.

This chain links TRBV5-1 with TRBJ2-2, with a tentative D call TRBD1 (6 bases). CDR3 length: 13 residues. The V end was cut by 4 bases, the J end by 6 bases, with 10 bases between. Germline V lookup: CDR1 SGHRS, CDR2 YFSETQ. DNA of the CDR3: TGCGCCAGCAGCCCACAGGGAGCCGGGGAGCTGTTTTTT. Translation gives CASSPQGAGELFF.

This chain joins TRBV6-1 and TRBJ2-7; D is uncertain. Trimming shortened V by 7 bases and J by 6 bases, and 16 bases separated the two germline ends. Germline V CDR1 and CDR2: MNHNS, SASEGT. This CDR3 is built from 13 residues. Here the CDR3 reads CASTQPGPFEQYF. CDR3 sequence (DNA): TGTGCCAGCACCCAACCCGGTCCGTTCGAGCAGTACTTC.